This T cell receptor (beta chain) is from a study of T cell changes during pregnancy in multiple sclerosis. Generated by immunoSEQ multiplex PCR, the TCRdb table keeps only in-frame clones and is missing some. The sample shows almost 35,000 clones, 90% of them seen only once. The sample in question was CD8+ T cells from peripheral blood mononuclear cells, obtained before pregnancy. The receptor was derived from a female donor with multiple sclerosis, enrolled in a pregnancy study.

The CDR3 is CASSQHRDNEAFF. In DNA, the CDR3 is TGCGCCAGCAGCCAACACCGGGACAATGAAGCTTTCTTT. The V gene is TRBV4-3, the J gene TRBJ1-1, with D possibly TRBD1 on 6 matching bases. The CDR3 length is 13 residues. Trimming removed 2 bases from V and 7 bases from J, with 11 bases in between. Germline loops: CDR1 LGHNA, CDR2 YSLEER.